The source of this TCR beta chain is a study of T-cell reconstitution after alpha-beta-depleted transplantation in children. General study points: T-cell counts and diversity at one year following transplant were attributed mainly to newly produced T cells. Some patients owed their high day-60 TCRbeta diversity to surviving recipient T cells and thymic progenitors. Expanded graft clones, several hundred of them, were reportedly the source of alpha-beta T cells about two months after transplant.

V was pared by 5 bases and J by 4 bases, with 3 bases of the junction left unmatched. Germline V gene lookup returns CDR1 DFQATT and CDR2 SNEGSKA (reference sequence). The CDR3 is made up of 12 amino acids. This clonotype appeared many times. The antigen is undetermined. Library preparation (for TCRbeta) was performed with unique molecular identifiers. TCRdb used MiXCR to reprocess the PCR reads, holding one entry per CDR3 protein. Among approximately 500,000 distinct CDR3 sequences listed, over 9.5% were seen once. The chain joins TRBV20-1 to TRBJ2-7, with 9 bases matching TRBD2. The sequences come from PBMCs, collected before TCRalphabeta/CD19-depleted stem cell transplant. The sequence was obtained from a child younger than 10 with inherited bone marrow failure, due to receive a stem cell transplant. CDR3 nucleotide sequence: TGCAGTGCTGGACTAGCGTCGTACGAGCAGTACTTC. Its translation is CSAGLASYEQYF.